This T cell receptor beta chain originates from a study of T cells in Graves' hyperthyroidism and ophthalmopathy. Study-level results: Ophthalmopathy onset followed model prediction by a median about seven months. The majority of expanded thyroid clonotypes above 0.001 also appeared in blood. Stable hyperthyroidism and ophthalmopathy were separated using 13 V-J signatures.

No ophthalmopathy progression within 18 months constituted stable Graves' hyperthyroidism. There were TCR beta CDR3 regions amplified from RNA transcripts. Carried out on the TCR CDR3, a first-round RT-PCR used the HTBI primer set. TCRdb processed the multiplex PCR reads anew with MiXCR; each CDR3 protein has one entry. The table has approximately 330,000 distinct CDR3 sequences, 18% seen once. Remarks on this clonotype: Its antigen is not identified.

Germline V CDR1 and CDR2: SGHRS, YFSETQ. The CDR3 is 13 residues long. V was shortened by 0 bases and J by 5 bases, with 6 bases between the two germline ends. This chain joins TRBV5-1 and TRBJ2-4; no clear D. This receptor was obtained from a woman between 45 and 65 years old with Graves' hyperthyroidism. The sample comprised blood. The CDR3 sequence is CASSLGDENIQYF. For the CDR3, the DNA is TGCGCCAGCAGCTTGGGCGATGAAAACATTCAGTACTTC. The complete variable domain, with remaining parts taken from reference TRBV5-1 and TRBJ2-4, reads KAGVTQTPRYLIKTRGQQVTLSCSPISGHRSVSWYQQTPGQGLQFLFEYFSETQRNKGNFPGRFSGRQFSNSRSEMNVSTLELGDSALYLCASSLGDENIQYFGAGTRLSVL.